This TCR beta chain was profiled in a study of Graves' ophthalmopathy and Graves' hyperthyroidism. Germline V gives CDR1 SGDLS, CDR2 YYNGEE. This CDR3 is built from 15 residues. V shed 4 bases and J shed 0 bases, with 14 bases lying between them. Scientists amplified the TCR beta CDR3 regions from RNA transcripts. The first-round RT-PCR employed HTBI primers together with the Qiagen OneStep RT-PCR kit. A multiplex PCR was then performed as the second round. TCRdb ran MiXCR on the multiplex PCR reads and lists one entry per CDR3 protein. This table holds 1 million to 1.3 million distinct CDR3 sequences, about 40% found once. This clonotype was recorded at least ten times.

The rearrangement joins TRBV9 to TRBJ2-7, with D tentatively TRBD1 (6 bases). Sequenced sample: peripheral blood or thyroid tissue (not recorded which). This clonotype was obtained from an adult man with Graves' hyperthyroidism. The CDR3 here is CASSLTGGTSYEQYF. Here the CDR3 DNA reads TGTGCCAGCAGCTTGACAGGTGGAACCTCCTACGAGCAGTACTTC.